This T cell receptor (beta chain) was identified in a study of T-cell reconstitution after alpha-beta-depleted transplantation in children. The TCRbeta library incorporated unique molecular identifiers. TCRdb re-analysed the PCR reads in MiXCR, keeping a single row per CDR3 protein. The sample lists roughly 610,000 distinct CDR3 sequences; 10% to 13% were seen once. This clonotype came up many times. The germline V and J ends were trimmed by 6 bases and 2 bases, with 13 bases remaining between them. The CDR3 consists of 14 residues. The clonotype comes from a human donor who donated a stem cell graft to a child with acute myeloid leukemia. The rearrangement links TRBV12-3 or TRBV12-4 to TRBJ1-1, with a possible D match to TRBD1 (6 bases). The starting material was PBMCs from the stem cell graft donor, obtained from the stem cell graft. CDR3 region: CASSLPQGNTEAFF. CDR3 bases: TGTGCCAGCAGCTTACCACAGGGTAACACTGAAGCTTTCTTT.